The rows below give T cell receptor beta chains drawn from one sample of a study of control samples from healthy donors and cancer patients. Profiled with immunoSEQ multiplex PCR; TCRdb holds only in-frame clones, not every one. The sample contains about 120,000 clones, over 90% of which appear only once. The sequenced sample was blood. These receptors came from a man under 40 in good health. The CDR3 runs from the conserved cysteine through the conserved F or W. A D gene is named only where the DNA matches it firmly. Size is omitted from some rows. Given values are once, few, many or a class for expanded clones.

clone_size	cdr3_length	d_call	v_call	j_call	cdr3_aa	cdr3_nt
.	16	TRBD1	TRBV6-1	TRBJ1-3	CASSDEGAWRGNTIYF	TGTGCCAGCAGTGATGAGGGGGCCTGGCGGGGAAACACCATATATTTT
.	13	TRBD2	TRBV12-3/TRBV12-4	TRBJ2-7	CASSLGLAFEQYF	TGTGCCAGCAGTTTGGGACTAGCGTTCGAGCAGTACTTC
few	13	.	TRBV6-5	TRBJ2-5	CASGPSGEETQYF	TGTGCCAGCGGTCCCTCGGGGGAAGAGACCCAGTACTTC
.	14	.	TRBV7-2	TRBJ1-5	CASSLNRPNQPQHF	TGTGCCAGCAGCTTAAACAGGCCCAATCAGCCCCAGCATTTT
.	9	.	TRBV28	TRBJ1-1	CACNTEAFF	TGTGCCTGCAACACTGAAGCTTTCTTT
.	15	.	TRBV5-4	TRBJ1-3	CASSKGWGDGNTIYF	TGTGCCAGCAGCAAAGGATGGGGCGACGGAAACACCATATATTTT
.	15	TRBD1	TRBV5-6	TRBJ1-1	CASSGITGVGTEAFF	TGTGCCAGCAGCGGAATAACAGGGGTGGGCACTGAAGCTTTCTTT
.	15	.	TRBV6-5	TRBJ2-1	CASSKLPGTYNEQFF	TGTGCCAGCAGCAAATTACCCGGGACTTACAATGAGCAGTTCTTC
.	15	.	TRBV6-1	TRBJ1-6	CASSEAARGHSPLHF	TGTGCCAGCAGTGAAGCGGCTAGGGGACATTCACCCCTCCACTTT
once	13	.	TRBV12-3/TRBV12-4	TRBJ2-5	CASSLLAQETQYF	TGTGCCAGCAGTTTACTAGCTCAAGAGACCCAGTACTTC
.	17	.	TRBV11-2	TRBJ2-7	CASSLGGGVRGTYEQYF	TGTGCCAGCAGCTTGGGAGGGGGGGTGAGGGGAACCTACGAGCAGTACTTC
.	15	.	TRBV7-9	TRBJ1-1	CASSLAKLSGTEAFF	TGTGCCAGCAGCTTAGCGAAACTATCGGGCACTGAAGCTTTCTTT
.	12	.	TRBV6-5	TRBJ2-1	CASSYSTGEQFF	TGTGCCAGCAGTTATTCAACGGGTGAGCAGTTCTTC
.	15	.	TRBV4-2	TRBJ2-7	CASSQGTGGWKEQYF	TGTGCCAGCAGCCAAGGAACCGGGGGATGGAAAGAGCAGTACTTC
.	16	TRBD1	TRBV30	TRBJ1-4	CAWSALRQGAREKLFF	TGTGCCTGGAGTGCTTTAAGACAGGGGGCGAGAGAAAAACTGTTTTTT
once	11	.	TRBV29-1	TRBJ1-2	CTGNSDYGYTF	TGCACGGGGAACAGCGATTATGGCTACACCTTC
.	12	TRBD2	TRBV27	TRBJ2-5	CASSRGGLTQYF	TGTGCCAGCTCCCGGGGGGGCTTGACCCAGTACTTC
.	22	.	TRBV5-3	TRBJ1-1	CVRSLAFSLNQPFRVVDTEAFF	TGTGTCAGAAGCTTGGCCTTCAGTTTAAATCAGCCTTTTAGGGTGGTCGACACTGAAGCTTTCTTT
.	11	.	TRBV13	TRBJ2-3	CASSLVDTQYF	TGTGCCAGCAGCTTGGTGGATACGCAGTATTTT
.	12	.	TRBV25-1	TRBJ1-5	CASSEFSQPQHF	TGTGCCAGCAGTGAATTCAGTCAGCCCCAGCATTTT
.	14	.	TRBV27	TRBJ1-4	CASGSLDSNEKLFF	TGTGCCAGCGGTTCGTTGGACAGCAATGAAAAACTGTTTTTT
.	13	.	TRBV12-5	TRBJ1-5	CASGLQGGQPQHF	TGTGCTAGTGGCCTTCAGGGAGGGCAGCCCCAGCATTTT